Included here is one T cell receptor beta chain sequence, with context. This specimen belongs to a study of T cells after yellow fever vaccination. CDR1 and CDR2 from the germline V gene are KGHSH and LQKENI. The CDR3 has 15 amino acids. V dropped 3 bases and J dropped 3; count of bases not matched to a gene: 7. TCRdb independently ran MiXCR on the 5' RACE reads; one entry per CDR3 protein. The sample contains about 320,000 distinct CDR3 sequences, 6.8% of which appear only once. The sequence derives from a man younger than 35 who received the YFV17D yellow fever vaccine. J is TRBJ1-1 and V is TRBV18, with TRBD1 matching 7 bases. Sequencing used PBMCs, obtained more than 40 days after the first yellow fever vaccination. In DNA, the CDR3 is TGTGCCAGCTCACCCATTCAGGGGGAGGACACTGAAGCTTTCTTT. This sequence encodes CASSPIQGEDTEAFF.